This T cell receptor (beta chain) was sequenced in a study of vaccination and CD4 T cells after COVID-19. Study background: Median time from second vaccine dose to sampling was over 55 days (14 to 241).

Treatment given: 10-day PBMC culture with coronavirus spike peptide pools or control peptides (ViraFEST assay). The CDR3 has 15 residues. CDR1 is MNHNS and CDR2 is SASEGT in the germline V gene. Trimming removed 6 bases from V and 0 bases from J, with 13 bases in between. Cultured CD4+ T cell DNA was sequenced using the Oncomine TCR Beta short-read assay. TCRdb ran MiXCR on the PCR reads and lists one entry per CDR3 protein. The sample consists of around 15,000 distinct CDR3 sequences, less than 70% of them appearing once. This clonotype was observed a few times. Antigen: not known. Sequences were obtained from CD4+ T cells from blood, cultured in vitro. This receptor was identified in a human donor who had recovered from COVID-19. This chain uses TRBV6-1 with TRBJ2-3; TRBD2 might be the D (6 bases). CDR3 protein: CASSRGTPSTDTQYF. Written as DNA, the CDR3 is TGTGCCAGCAGCCGCGGGACCCCTAGCACAGATACGCAGTATTTT.